The sequence of this T cell receptor (beta chain) was determined in a study of PD-L1 blockade in urothelial cancer. Study information: The study started patients on atezolizumab in about 2014, giving 1,200 mg intravenously every 3 weeks. T cell content in blood samples showed a median of 141,255.

This table comes from immunoSEQ multiplex PCR, and its TCRdb copy is limited to in-frame clones, with some not included. This table has 30,000 to 45,000 clones, around 90% appearing once. Patients' urothelial carcinoma was locally advanced or metastatic. This receptor was identified in an older man with urothelial cancer. The sequenced sample was PBMCs, obtained around atezolizumab (anti-PD-L1) treatment.

The CDR3 loop is CASSRTSGRARSYNEQFF. The DNA for the CDR3 is TGTGCCAGCAGCAGGACTAGCGGGAGGGCCAGGTCCTACAATGAGCAGTTCTTC. The genes are TRBV21-1 and TRBJ2-1; TRBD2 is the table's D call and was not checked against the DNA. TRBV21-1 is annotated as a pseudogene. The CDR3 totals 18 residues.